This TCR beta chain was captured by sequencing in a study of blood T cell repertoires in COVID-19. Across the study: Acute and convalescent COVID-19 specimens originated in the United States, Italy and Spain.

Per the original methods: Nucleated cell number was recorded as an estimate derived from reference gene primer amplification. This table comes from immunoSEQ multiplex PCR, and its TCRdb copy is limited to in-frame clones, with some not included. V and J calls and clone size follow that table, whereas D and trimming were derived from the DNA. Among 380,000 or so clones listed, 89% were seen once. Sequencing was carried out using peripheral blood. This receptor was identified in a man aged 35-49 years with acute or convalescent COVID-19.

The CDR3 sequence is CASSGGLAGYNEQFF. The CDR3 nucleotides are TGTGCCAGCAGTGGTGGTCTAGCGGGGTATAATGAGCAGTTCTTC. The J gene is TRBJ2-1, the V gene TRBV2; 9 nucleotides match TRBD2. The J segment lost 7 bases and the V segment lost 4 bases, leaving 8 bases of the junction unmatched. CDR1 and CDR2 (germline): SNHLY, FYNNEI. This CDR3 contains 15 residues.